This TCR beta chain was sequenced during a study of shared clonotypes between healthy human individuals. Study as a whole: Per-donor plates numbered three CD4 naive, three CD4 memory, two CD8 naive and one CD8 memory.

Genomic DNA of each subset was evenly split across several immunoSEQ plates. Using immunoSEQ multiplex PCR, the repertoire was profiled, and TCRdb retains in-frame clones only, with some absent. The data contain 2 million to 2.5 million clones, less than 95% of them singletons. Donors comprised healthy HIV-negative adults lacking recent acute infections or vaccinations. The clonotype comes from a man between 18 and 29 years old in good health. Some clones in this sample may be carry-over from other donors' samples. Input material: naive CD4+ T cells from PBMCs. The subset is: CD45RA+ positively selected.

The CDR3 spells CASSRARTGPMYEQYF. CDR3 coding DNA: TGTGCCAGCAGCCGAGCACGGACAGGGCCAATGTACGAGCAGTACTTC. The chain carries TRBV4-2 and TRBJ2-7; 8 positions match TRBD1. Germline CDR1 is LGHNA and CDR2 is YNFKEQ. J lost 4 bases, V lost 4 bases, and 12 bases had no gene match. CDR3 length: 16 amino acids.